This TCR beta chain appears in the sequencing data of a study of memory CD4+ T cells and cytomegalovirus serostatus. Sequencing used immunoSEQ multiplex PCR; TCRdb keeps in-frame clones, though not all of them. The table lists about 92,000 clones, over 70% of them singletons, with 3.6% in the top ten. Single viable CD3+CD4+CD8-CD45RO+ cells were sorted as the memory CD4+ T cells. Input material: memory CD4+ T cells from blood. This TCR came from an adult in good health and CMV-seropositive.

CDR3 bases: TGTGCCAGCAGGGTCTATAGCAATCAGCCCCAGCATTTT. Residues: CASRVYSNQPQHF. J is TRBJ1-5 and V is TRBV28; D ambiguous. The CDR3 totals 13 residues. Trimming left V 6 bases short and J 0 bases short, with 6 bases between. CDR1 MDHEN and CDR2 SYDVKM come from the germline V gene.